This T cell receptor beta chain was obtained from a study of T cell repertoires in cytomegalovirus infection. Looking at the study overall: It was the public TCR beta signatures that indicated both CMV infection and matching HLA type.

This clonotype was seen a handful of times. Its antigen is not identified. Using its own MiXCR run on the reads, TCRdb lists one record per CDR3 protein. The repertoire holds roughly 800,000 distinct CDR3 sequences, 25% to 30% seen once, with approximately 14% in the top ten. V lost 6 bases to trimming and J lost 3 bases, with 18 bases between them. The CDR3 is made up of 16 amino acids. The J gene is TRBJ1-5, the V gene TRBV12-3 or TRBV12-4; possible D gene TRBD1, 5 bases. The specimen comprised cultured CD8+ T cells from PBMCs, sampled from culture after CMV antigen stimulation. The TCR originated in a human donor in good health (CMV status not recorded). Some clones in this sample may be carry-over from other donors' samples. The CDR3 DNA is TGTGCCAGCAGAGGCCGGGACTGGAATAACAATCAGCCCCAGCATTTT. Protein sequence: CASRGRDWNNNQPQHF.